This T cell receptor beta chain is from a study of blood T cell repertoires in COVID-19 (dated by TCRdb to the early 2020s). With regard to the full study: Samples covering the acute and convalescent phases of COVID-19 were provided by collaborators in the United States, Italy and Spain. The repertoires were made available in a free public database intended to serve as a resource for research on the immune response to SARS-CoV-2. Sample metadata almost always included a de-identified subject ID, COVID-19 status, age in years and sex. Subjects who had been exposed to COVID-19, were actively infected with it, or had recovered from it provided the deeply sampled blood TCRbeta repertoires that made up the dataset. The material from the prospective study consisted of cDNA or gDNA derived from T cells, B-cell-depleted T cells, or PBMCs. The samples were drawn from two sources: the first 160 participants of the ongoing ImmuneRACE study, and 1,254 subjects contributed by 6 global collaborators. Where available, HLA class I and class II types were taken from metadata supplied by the sample provider and were not determined by assay-based typing.

The study at large found these results: The quantity of clinical and demographic metadata differed by source and by participant and was supplied without curation.

CDR1 MGHRA and CDR2 YSYEKL were looked up in the germline V gene. The CDR3 runs 18 amino acids, cysteine and phenylalanine included. Solely the CDR3 DNA is kept, with 54 bases framed from the first base. V trim: 1 base; J trim: 1 base; unmatched bases: 8. In Seattle, one collaborating source enrolled patients while the infection was active and tracked those patients longitudinally over the course of disease. The collaborating institutions used their own protocols to collect whole blood in K2EDTA tubes. For TCRbeta analysis, collaborator samples were shipped as frozen whole blood, as isolated PBMCs, or as DNA extracted from either sample type. On this clone: The clone's antigen remains unknown. Nothing much larger sits one base from this clone, and base qualities are not available.

TCRbeta CDR3 regions were amplified from genomic DNA by means of the immunoSEQ Assay, a bias-controlled multiplex PCR. The study's processing was this. The number of nucleated cells in each sample was estimated by amplification of reference gene primers within the assay. Sequence reads were collapsed and filtered to measure the absolute abundance of every unique TCRbeta CDR3 rearrangement. For each sample, productive Simpson clonality was calculated as the square root of Simpson's diversity index over productive rearrangements. TCRdb took this table from immuneACCESS and kept in-frame rearrangements with V and J called. Such tables lack part of the clones; where checked against another copy, unresolved V genes explain under half of the gap, and the rest is unexplained. V, J and clone size were drawn from that table, and D and trimming were deduced from the DNA. A total of around 250,000 clones appear in this sample, 80% to 90% of them only once. Jointly, the top ten make up roughly a tenth of the sample.

The source of this sequence is a woman in her 70s with COVID-19, enrolled during active disease. The sequenced sample was peripheral blood. Recombination connected TRBV4-1 to TRBJ1-3, and TRBD1 matches 9 of the central bases. CDR3 sequence: CASSQVNRGRLSGNTIYF. In nucleotides, the sequence is TGCGCCAGCAGCCAAGTCAACAGGGGGCGACTTTCTGGAAACACCATATATTTT.